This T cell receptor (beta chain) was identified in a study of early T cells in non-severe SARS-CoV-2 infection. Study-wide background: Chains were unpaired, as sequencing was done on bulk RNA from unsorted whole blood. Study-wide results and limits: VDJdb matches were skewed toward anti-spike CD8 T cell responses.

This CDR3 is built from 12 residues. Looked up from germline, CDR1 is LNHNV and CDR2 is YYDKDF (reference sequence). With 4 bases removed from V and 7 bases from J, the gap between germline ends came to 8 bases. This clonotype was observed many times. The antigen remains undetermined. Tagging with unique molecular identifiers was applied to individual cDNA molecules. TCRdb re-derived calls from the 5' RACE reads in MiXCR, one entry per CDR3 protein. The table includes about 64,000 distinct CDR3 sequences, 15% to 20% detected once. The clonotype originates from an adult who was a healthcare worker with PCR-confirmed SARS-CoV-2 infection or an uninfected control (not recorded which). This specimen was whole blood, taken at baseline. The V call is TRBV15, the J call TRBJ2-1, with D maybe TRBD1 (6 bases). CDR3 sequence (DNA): TGTGCCACCAGCAAACAGGGAAATGAGCAGTTCTTC. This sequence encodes CATSKQGNEQFF. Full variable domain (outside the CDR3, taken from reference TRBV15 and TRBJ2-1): DAMVIQNPRYQVTQFGKPVTLSCSQTLNHNVMYWYQQKSSQAPKLLFHYYDKDFNNEADTPDNFQSRRPNTSFCFLDIRSPGLGDTAMYLCATSKQGNEQFFGPGTRLTVL.